This TCR beta chain was sequenced in a study of blood T cells in healthy people across ages. Alongside a J-beta primer mix, a sample-barcoded 5' primer served in a second PCR lasting about 7 to 11 cycles. TCRdb re-analysed the 5' RACE reads in MiXCR, keeping a single row per CDR3 protein. Found here are some 1.4 million distinct CDR3 sequences, 42% of them singletons; the top ten hold approximately 7.9%. The sample holds a few counts of this clonotype. Trimming shortened V by 5 bases and J by 6 bases, and 17 bases separated the two germline ends. The CDR3 loop spans 14 amino acids. Germline V gives CDR1 SQVTM, CDR2 ANQGSEA.

The chain carries TRBV29-1 and TRBJ1-5; TRBD1 might be the D (5 bases). Material for sequencing was blood. This clonotype was obtained from a woman aged 18 to 35 in good health. CDR3 bases: TGCAGCGTTCGCACGGGGCTGGCTAGTCAGCCCCAGCATTTT. This sequence encodes CSVRTGLASQPQHF.